This TCR beta chain was retrieved from a study of blood T cell repertoires in COVID-19. This clone was observed a single time. Trimming shortened V by 3 bases and J by 4 bases, and 13 bases separated the two germline ends. Looked up from germline, CDR1 is WNHNN and CDR2 is SYGVQD (reference sequence). The length of the CDR3 is 14 residues. TCRdb's table, derived via immunoSEQ multiplex PCR, lists solely in-frame clones and lacks some. The data show 100,000 to 150,000 clones, just under 85% seen once. The receptor was derived from a woman aged 50 to 60 with acute or convalescent COVID-19. This rearrangement joins TRBV10-1 to TRBJ2-7, with D maybe TRBD1 (6 bases). The sequencing sample was made of peripheral blood. CDR3 bases: TGCGCCAGCAGTGAAGGGGCAGGGGTGTACGAGCAGTACTTC. Translating gives CASSEGAGVYEQYF.